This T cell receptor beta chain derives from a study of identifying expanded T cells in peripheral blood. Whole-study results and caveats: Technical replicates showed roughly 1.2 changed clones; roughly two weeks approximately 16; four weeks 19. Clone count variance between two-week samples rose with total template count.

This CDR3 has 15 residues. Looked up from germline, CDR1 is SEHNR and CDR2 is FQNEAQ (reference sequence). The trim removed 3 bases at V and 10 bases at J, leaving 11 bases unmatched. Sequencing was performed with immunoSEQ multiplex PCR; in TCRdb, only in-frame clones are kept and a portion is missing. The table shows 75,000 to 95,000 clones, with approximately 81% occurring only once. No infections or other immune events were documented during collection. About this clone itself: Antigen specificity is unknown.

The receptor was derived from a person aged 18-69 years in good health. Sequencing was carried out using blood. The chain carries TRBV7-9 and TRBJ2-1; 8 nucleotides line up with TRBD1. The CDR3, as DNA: TGTGCCAGCAGCTTCATTGGTCAGGGGGCTGTAGAGCAGTTCTTC. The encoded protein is CASSFIGQGAVEQFF.